Sequencing of this T cell receptor beta chain was carried out in a study of T cells in Graves' hyperthyroidism and ophthalmopathy. This clonotype was seen repeatedly, ten times or more. The source material, RNA transcripts, was used to amplify TCR beta CDR3 regions. A set of HTBI primers served as the primers for a first-round RT-PCR of the TCR CDR3. TCRdb re-called the multiplex PCR reads through MiXCR, storing one row per CDR3 protein. The sample has roughly 420,000 distinct CDR3 sequences, less than 20% seen once. The germline V and J ends were trimmed by 1 base and 1 base, with 9 bases remaining between them. CDR1 is SGHNT and CDR2 is YENEEA in the germline V gene. The CDR3 is made up of 15 amino acids.

Sequenced: blood. The origin of this receptor is a woman aged 18-29 years with Graves' hyperthyroidism. The chain joins TRBV11-3 to TRBJ2-3; a possible D gene is TRBD2 (6 bases). CDR3 protein: CASSLGGTGTDTQYF. Written as DNA, the CDR3 is TGTGCCAGCAGCTTAGGCGGGACGGGCACAGATACGCAGTATTTT.